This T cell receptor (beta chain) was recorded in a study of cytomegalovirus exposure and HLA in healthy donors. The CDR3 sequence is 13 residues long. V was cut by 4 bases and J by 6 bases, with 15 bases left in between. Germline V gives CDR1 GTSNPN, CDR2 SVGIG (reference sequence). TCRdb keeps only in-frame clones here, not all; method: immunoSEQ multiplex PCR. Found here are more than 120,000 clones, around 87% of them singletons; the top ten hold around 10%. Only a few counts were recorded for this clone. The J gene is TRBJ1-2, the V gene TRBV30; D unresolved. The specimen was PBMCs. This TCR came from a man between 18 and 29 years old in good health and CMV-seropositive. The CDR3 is CAWKGEGQDGYTF. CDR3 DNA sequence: TGTGCCTGGAAGGGAGAGGGTCAGGATGGCTACACCTTC. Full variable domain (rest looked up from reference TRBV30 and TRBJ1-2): SQTIHQWPATLVQPVGSPLSLECTVEGTSNPNLYWYRQAAGRGLQLLFYSVGIGQISSEVPQNLSASRPQDRQFILSSKKLLLSDSGFYLCAWKGEGQDGYTFGSGTRLTVV.